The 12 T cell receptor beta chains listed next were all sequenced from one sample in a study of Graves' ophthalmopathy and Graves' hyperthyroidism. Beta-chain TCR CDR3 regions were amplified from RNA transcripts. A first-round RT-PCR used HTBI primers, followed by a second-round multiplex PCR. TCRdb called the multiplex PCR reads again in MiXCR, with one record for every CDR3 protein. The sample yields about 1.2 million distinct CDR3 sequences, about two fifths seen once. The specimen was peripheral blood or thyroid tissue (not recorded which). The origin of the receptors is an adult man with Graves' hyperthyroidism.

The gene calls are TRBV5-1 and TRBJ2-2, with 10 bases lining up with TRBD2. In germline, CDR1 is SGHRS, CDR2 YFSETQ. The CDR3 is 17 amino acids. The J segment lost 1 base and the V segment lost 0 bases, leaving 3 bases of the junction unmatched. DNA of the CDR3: TGCGCCAGCAGCTTGGCTAGCGGGGGAGTGAACACCGGGGAGCTGTTTTTT. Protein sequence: CASSLASGGVNTGELFF.

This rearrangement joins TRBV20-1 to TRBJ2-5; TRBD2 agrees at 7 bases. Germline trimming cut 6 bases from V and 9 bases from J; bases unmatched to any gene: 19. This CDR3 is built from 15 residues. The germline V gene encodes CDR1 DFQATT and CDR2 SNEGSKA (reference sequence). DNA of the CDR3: TGCAGTGCAGAGGGAGGGCAGTCTCTTGGTGCGGCCCAGTACTTC. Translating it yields CSAEGGQSLGAAQYF.

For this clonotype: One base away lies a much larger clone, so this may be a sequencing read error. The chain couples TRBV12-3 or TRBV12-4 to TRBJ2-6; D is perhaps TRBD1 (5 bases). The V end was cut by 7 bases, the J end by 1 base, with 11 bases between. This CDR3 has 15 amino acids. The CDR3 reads CASNDSGSGANVLTF. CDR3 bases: TGTGCCAGCAATGACTCAGGGTCTGGGGCCAACGTCCTGACTTTC.

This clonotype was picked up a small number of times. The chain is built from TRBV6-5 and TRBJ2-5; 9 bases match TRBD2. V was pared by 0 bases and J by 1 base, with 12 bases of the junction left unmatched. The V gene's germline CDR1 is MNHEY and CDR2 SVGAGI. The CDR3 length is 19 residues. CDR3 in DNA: TGTGCCAGCAGTTACTCGGAGTTTAGCGGGAGAGGGGGCCAAGAGACCCAGTACTTC. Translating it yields CASSYSEFSGRGGQETQYF.

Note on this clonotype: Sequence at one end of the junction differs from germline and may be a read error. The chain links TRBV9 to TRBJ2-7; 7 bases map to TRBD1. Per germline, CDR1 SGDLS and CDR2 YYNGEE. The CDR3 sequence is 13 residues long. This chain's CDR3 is CATTGTVNYGQYF. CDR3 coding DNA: TGTGCCACTACCGGGACAGTCAACTACGGGCAGTACTTC. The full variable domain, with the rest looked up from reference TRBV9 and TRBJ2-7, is DSGVTQTPKHLITATGQRVTLRCSPRSGDLSVYWYQQSLDQGLQFLIQYYNGEERAKGNILERFSAQQFPDLHSELNLSSLELGDSALYFCATTGTVNYGQYFGPGTRLTVT.

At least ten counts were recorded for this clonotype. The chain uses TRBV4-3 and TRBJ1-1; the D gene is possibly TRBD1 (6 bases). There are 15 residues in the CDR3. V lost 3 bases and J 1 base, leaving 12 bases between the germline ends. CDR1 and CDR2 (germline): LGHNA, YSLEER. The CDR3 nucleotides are TGCGCCAGCAGCCACCTCACCAGGGGGAACACTGAAGCTTTCTTT. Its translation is CASSHLTRGNTEAFF.

The CDR3 is CASSQGELYEQYF. Written as DNA, the CDR3 is TGCGCCAGCAGCCAAGGGGAACTCTACGAGCAGTACTTC. V and J are TRBV4-1 and TRBJ2-7, with D hard to call. The CDR3 totals 13 residues. CDR1 MGHRA and CDR2 YSYEKL come from the germline V gene. V shed 1 base and J shed 3 bases, with 7 bases lying between them.

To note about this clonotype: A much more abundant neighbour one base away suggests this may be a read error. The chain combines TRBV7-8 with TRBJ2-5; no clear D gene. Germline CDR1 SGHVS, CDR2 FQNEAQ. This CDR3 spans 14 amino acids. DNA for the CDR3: TGTGCCAGCAGCTTATCACGGACCCAAGAGGCCCAGTACTTC. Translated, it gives CASSLSRTQEAQYF.

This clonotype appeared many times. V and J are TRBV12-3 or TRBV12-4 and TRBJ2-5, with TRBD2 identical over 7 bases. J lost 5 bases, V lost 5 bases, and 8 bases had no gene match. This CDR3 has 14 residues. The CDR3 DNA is TGTGCCAGCAGTGTAAAGCGGGATGGGGAGACCCAGTACTTC. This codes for CASSVKRDGETQYF.

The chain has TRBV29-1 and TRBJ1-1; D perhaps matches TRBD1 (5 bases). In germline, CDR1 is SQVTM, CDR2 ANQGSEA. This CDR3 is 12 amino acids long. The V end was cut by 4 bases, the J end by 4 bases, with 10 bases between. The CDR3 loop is CSVADRATEAFF. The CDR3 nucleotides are TGCAGCGTTGCCGACAGAGCCACTGAAGCTTTCTTT.

CDR3: CASRVAEAGTEAFF. CDR3 nucleotides: TGCGCCAGCAGGGTGGCCGAGGCTGGTACTGAAGCTTTCTTT. This chain links TRBV5-1 with TRBJ1-1, with D unclear. V lost 5 bases, J lost 5 bases, and 16 bases lay in between. Germline values: CDR1 SGHRS, CDR2 YFSETQ. The CDR3 has 14 amino acids.

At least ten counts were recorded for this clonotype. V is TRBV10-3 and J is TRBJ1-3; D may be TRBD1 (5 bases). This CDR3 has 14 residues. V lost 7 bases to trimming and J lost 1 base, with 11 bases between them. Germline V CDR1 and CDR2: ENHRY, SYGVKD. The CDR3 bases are TGTGCCATCAACGCACAGGATTCTGGAAACACCATATATTTT. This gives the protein CAINAQDSGNTIYF.